The clone carrying this T cell receptor beta chain was observed a few times. Mismatch with germline at one junction end may stem from a read error. This sample was taken from a study of Graves' ophthalmopathy and Graves' hyperthyroidism. Amplified TCR beta CDR3 regions were obtained using RNA transcripts as template. First-round RT-PCR used HTBI primers; second-round multiplex PCR followed. TCRdb re-derived calls from the multiplex PCR reads in MiXCR, one entry per CDR3 protein. Of 500,000 to 700,000 distinct CDR3 sequences in the sample, 22% were seen once. This CDR3 has 16 amino acids. The rearrangement uses TRBV12-3 or TRBV12-4 and TRBJ1-2; 12 bases line up with TRBD1. The TCR comes from a woman aged 18 to 35 with stable Graves' hyperthyroidism. Some clones in this sample may be carry-over from other donors' samples. The sequenced sample was peripheral blood. CDR3 protein: CAGSHRDRGRGYGYTF. The CDR3 nucleotides are TGTGCCGGCAGTCACCGGGACAGGGGGCGCGGCTATGGCTACACCTTC.